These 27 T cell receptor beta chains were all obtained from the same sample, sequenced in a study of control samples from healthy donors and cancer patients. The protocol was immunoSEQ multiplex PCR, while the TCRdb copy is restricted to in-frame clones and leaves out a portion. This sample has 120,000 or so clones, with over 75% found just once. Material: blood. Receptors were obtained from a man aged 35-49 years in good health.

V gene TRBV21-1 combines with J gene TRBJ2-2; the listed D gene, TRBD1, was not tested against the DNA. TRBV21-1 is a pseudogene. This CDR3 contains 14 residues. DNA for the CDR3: TGTGCCAGCAGCGACTCCAGGGGGGCCGGGGAGCTGTTTTTT. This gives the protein CASSDSRGAGELFF.

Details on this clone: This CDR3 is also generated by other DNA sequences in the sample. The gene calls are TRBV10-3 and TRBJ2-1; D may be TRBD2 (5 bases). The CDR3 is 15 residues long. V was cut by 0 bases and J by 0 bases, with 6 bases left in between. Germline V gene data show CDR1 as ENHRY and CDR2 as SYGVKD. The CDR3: CAISESEGSYNEQFF. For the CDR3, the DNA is TGTGCCATCAGTGAGTCCGAGGGCTCCTACAATGAGCAGTTCTTC.

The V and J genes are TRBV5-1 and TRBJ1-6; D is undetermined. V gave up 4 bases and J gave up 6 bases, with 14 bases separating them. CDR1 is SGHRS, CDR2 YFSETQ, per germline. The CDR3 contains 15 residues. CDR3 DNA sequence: TGCGCCAGCAGCGGGGAGAGCTGGATTAATTCACCCCTCCACTTT. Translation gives CASSGESWINSPLHF.

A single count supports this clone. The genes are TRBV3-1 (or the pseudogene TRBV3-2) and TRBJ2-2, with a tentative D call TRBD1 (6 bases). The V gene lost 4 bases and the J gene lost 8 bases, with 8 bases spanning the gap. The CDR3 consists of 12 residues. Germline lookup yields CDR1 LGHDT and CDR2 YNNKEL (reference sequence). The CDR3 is CASSRTEGELFF. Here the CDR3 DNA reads TGTGCCAGCAGCCGGACAGAGGGGGAGCTGTTTTTT.

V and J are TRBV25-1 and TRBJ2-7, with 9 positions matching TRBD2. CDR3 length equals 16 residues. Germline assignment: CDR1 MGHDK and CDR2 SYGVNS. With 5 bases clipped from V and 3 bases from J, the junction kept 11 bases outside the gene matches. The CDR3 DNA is TGTGCCAGCAGTCCGCCCATCGAGCGGGGGGTCTACGAGCAGTACTTC. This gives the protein CASSPPIERGVYEQYF.

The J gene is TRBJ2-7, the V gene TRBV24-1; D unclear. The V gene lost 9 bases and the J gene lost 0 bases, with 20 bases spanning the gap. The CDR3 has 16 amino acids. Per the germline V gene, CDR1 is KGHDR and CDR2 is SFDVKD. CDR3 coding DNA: TGTGCCACCTTCCGGGTTGCGGTCCATACCTCCTACGAGCAGTACTTC. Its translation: CATFRVAVHTSYEQYF.

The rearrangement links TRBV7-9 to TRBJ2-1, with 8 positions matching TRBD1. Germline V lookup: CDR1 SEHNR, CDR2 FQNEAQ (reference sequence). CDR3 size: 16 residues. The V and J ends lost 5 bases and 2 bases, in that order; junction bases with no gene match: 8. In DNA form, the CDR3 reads TGTGCCAGCAGCACCTCGGACAGGGTACCCTACAATGAGCAGTTCTTC. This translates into CASSTSDRVPYNEQFF.

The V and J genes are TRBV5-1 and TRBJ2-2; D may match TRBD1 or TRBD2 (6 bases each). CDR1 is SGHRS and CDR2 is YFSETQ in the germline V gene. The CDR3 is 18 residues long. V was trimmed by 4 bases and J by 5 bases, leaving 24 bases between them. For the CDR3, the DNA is TGCGCCAGCAGCAGACCGGGGGCGCTGGGGGGCCGTACCGGGGAGCTGTTTTTT. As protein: CASSRPGALGGRTGELFF.

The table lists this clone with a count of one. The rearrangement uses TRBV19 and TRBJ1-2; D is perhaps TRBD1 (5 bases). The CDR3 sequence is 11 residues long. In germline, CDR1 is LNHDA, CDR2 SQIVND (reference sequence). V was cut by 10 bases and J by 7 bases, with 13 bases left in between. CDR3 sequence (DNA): TGTGCCACTAATTGGGGGACTGGCTACACCTTC. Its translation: CATNWGTGYTF.

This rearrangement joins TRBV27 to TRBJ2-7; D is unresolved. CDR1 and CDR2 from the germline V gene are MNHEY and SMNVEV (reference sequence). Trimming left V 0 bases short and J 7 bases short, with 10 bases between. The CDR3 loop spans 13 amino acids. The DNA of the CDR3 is TGTGCCAGCAGTTTATCGATGGGCTGGGAGCAGTACTTC. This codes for CASSLSMGWEQYF.

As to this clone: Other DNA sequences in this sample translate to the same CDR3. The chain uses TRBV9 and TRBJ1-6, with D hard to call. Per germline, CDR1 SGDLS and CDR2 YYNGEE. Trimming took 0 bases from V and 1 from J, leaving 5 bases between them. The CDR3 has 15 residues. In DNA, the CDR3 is TGTGCCAGCAGCGTAGGATATTCCTATAATTCACCCCTCCACTTT. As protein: CASSVGYSYNSPLHF.

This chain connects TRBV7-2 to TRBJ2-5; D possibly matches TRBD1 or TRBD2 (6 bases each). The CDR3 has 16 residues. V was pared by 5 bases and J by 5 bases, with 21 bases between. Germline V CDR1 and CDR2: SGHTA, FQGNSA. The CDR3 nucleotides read TGTGCCAGCAGCCCAGATTTATGGGGGGCCCGGGAGACCCAGTACTTC. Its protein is CASSPDLWGARETQYF.

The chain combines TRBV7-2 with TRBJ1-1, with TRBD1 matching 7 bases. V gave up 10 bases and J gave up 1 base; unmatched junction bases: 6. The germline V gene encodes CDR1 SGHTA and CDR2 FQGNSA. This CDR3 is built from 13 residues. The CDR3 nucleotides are TGTGCCACCTCGACAGGGACGAACACTGAAGCTTTCTTT. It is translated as CATSTGTNTEAFF.

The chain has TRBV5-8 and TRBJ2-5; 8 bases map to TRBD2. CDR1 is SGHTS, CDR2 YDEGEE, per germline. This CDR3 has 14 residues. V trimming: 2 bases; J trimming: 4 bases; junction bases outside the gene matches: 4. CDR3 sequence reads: CASSFRGGLETQYF. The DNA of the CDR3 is TGTGCCAGCAGCTTTCGGGGGGGCCTAGAGACCCAGTACTTC.

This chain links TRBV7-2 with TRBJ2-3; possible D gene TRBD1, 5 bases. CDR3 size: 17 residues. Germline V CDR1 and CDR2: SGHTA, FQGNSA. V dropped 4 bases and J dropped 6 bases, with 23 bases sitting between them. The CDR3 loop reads CASSSAYGQGLFDTQYF. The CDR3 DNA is TGTGCCAGCAGCTCCGCCTATGGGCAGGGTTTATTTGATACGCAGTATTTT.

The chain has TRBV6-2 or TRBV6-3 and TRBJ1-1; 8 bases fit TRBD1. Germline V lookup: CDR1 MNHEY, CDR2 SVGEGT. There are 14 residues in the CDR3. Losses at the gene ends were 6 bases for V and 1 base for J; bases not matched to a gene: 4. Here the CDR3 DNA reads TGTGCCAGCAGCAGGACAGGGACGAACACTGAAGCTTTCTTT. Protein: CASSRTGTNTEAFF.

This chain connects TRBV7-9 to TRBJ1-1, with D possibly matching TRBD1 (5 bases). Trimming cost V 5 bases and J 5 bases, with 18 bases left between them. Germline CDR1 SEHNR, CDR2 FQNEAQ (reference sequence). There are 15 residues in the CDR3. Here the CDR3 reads CASSPPAEKGTEAFF. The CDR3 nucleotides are TGTGCCAGCAGCCCCCCGGCCGAGAAGGGGACTGAAGCTTTCTTT.

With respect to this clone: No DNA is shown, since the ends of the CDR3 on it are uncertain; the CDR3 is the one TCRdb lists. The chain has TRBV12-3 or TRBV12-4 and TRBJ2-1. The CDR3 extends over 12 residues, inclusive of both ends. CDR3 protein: CASSFGAGTKFF.

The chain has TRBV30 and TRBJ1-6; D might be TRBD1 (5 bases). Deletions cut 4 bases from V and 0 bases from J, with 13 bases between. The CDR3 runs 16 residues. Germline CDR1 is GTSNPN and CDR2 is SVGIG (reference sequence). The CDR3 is CAWTRDVSSYNSPLHF. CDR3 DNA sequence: TGTGCCTGGACTAGGGACGTAAGCTCCTATAATTCACCCCTCCACTTT.

The chain's CDR3 is CAISESPLAGGPETQYF. The CDR3 DNA follows: TGTGCCATCAGTGAGTCTCCCTTAGCGGGGGGGCCGGAGACCCAGTACTTC. The chain uses TRBV10-3 and TRBJ2-5; 11 positions agree with TRBD2. The CDR3 is 17 residues long. Germline V CDR1 and CDR2: ENHRY, SYGVKD. Germline trimming cut 0 bases from V and 5 bases from J; bases unmatched to any gene: 8.

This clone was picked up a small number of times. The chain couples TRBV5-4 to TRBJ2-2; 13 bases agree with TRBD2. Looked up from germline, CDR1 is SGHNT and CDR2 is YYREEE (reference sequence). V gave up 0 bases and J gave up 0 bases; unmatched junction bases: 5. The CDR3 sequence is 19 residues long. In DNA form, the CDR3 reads TGTGCCAGCAGCTTGGGGCTCGGACTAGCGGGGGCGAACACCGGGGAGCTGTTTTTT. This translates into CASSLGLGLAGANTGELFF.

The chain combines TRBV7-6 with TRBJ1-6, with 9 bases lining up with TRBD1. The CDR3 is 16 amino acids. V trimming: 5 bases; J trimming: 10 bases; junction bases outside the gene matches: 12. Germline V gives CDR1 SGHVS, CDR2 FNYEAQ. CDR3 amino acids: CASSPSTGTGRSPLHF. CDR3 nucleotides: TGTGCCAGCAGCCCAAGCACAGGGACAGGGCGGTCACCCCTCCACTTT.

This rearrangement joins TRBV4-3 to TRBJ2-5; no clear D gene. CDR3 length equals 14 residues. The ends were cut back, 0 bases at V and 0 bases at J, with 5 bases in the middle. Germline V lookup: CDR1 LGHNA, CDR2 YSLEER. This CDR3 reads CASSQDPYQETQYF. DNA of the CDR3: TGCGCCAGCAGCCAAGACCCCTACCAAGAGACCCAGTACTTC.

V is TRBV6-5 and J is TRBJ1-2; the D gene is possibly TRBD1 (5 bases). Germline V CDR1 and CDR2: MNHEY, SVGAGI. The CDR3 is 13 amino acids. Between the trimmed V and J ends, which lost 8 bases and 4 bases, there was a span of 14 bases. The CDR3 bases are TGTGCCAGCTTCGGAGGGGTTGCCTATGGCTACACCTTC. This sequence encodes CASFGGVAYGYTF.

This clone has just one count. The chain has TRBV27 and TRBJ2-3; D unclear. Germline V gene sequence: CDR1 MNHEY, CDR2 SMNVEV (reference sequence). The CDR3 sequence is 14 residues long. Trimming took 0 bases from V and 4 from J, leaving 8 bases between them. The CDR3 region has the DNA TGTGCCAGCAGTTTATCAATTGGAGCAGATACGCAGTATTTT. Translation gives CASSLSIGADTQYF.

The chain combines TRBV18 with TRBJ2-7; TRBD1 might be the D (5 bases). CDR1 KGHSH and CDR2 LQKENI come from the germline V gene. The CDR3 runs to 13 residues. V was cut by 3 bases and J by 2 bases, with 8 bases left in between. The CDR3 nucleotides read TGTGCCAGCTCACCGGCAGGGCCCTACGAGCAGTACTTC. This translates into CASSPAGPYEQYF.

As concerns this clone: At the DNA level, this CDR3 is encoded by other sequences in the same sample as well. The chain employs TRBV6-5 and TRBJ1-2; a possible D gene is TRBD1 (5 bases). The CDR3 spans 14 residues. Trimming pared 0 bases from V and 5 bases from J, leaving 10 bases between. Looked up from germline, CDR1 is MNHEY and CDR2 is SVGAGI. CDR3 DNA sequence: TGTGCCAGCAGTTACTCAAGGGGCGGGTATGGCTACACCTTC. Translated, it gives CASSYSRGGYGYTF.